The 28 T cell receptor beta chains presented below share a single source sample, sequenced in a study of T cell repertoires in cytomegalovirus infection. TCRdb analysed the reads with MiXCR anew, one entry per CDR3 protein. The sample holds some 350,000 distinct CDR3 sequences, about a sixth seen once. Sequenced: PBMCs. These receptors originate from a human donor in good health (CMV status not recorded). Some clones in this sample may be carry-over from other donors' samples.

This chain connects TRBV5-1 to TRBJ1-1; TRBD1 aligns across 11 bases. This CDR3 comprises 14 residues. The V gene end was trimmed by 7 bases and the J gene end by 3 bases; junction bases not matched to a gene: 5. The germline V gene encodes CDR1 SGHRS and CDR2 YFSETQ. CDR3 sequence reads: CASGTGGIYTEAFF. CDR3 coding DNA: TGCGCCAGCGGGACAGGGGGTATCTACACTGAAGCTTTCTTT.

The chain joins TRBV29-1 to TRBJ2-7; 8 bases line up with TRBD1. The length of the CDR3 is 14 residues. CDR1 and CDR2 (germline): SQVTM, ANQGSEA. J gave up 0 bases and V 4 bases, and 5 bases lay outside the gene matches. The CDR3 sequence: CSVAGTGFSYEQYF. CDR3 sequence (DNA): TGCAGCGTTGCCGGGACAGGCTTCTCCTACGAGCAGTACTTC.

This clonotype was observed many times. CDR3: CASSGGLRTDTQYF. CDR3 in DNA: TGTGCCAGCAGCGGGGGGCTCAGAACAGATACGCAGTATTTT. The chain carries TRBV2 and TRBJ2-3; TRBD2 is a possible D gene (7 bases). The V and J ends lost 6 bases and 3 bases respectively, with 13 bases between them. Germline V CDR1 and CDR2: SNHLY, FYNNEI. The CDR3 consists of 14 residues.

This clonotype was picked up a small number of times. This chain links TRBV5-6 with TRBJ2-3, with 11 bases aligning to TRBD1. CDR3 size: 15 residues. Germline CDR1 SGHDT, CDR2 YYEEEE. V was pared by 4 bases and J by 11 bases, with 12 bases of the junction left unmatched. CDR3 DNA: TGTGCCAGCAGCGGACGGACAGGGGGCGGCGAGGTGCAGTATTTT. Its translation: CASSGRTGGGEVQYF.

The chain carries TRBV30 and TRBJ2-7, with 7 bases matching TRBD2. Germline V CDR1 and CDR2: GTSNPN, SVGIG (reference sequence). There are 13 residues in the CDR3. Germline trimming cut 5 bases from V and 4 bases from J; bases unmatched to any gene: 8. DNA for the CDR3: TGTGCCTGGGAGGGAGGGGTCCGGTACGAGCAGTACTTC. Translating gives CAWEGGVRYEQYF.

The V call is TRBV5-1, the J call TRBJ1-2, with TRBD1 matching 9 bases. The V gene end was trimmed by 0 bases and the J gene end by 7 bases; junction bases not matched to a gene: 7. This CDR3 is built from 15 residues. Germline V gene lookup returns CDR1 SGHRS and CDR2 YFSETQ. The CDR3 reads CASSLGTPGQGGYTF. CDR3 coding DNA: TGCGCCAGCAGCTTGGGAACCCCGGGACAGGGTGGCTACACCTTC. The whole variable domain, remainder taken from reference TRBV5-1 and TRBJ1-2, is KAGVTQTPRYLIKTRGQQVTLSCSPISGHRSVSWYQQTPGQGLQFLFEYFSETQRNKGNFPGRFSGRQFSNSRSEMNVSTLELGDSALYLCASSLGTPGQGGYTFGSGTRLTVV.

V gene TRBV20-1 combines with J gene TRBJ2-3; D remains unclear. V was trimmed by 1 base and J by 2 bases, leaving 16 bases between them. The CDR3 sequence is 16 residues long. The germline V gene encodes CDR1 DFQATT and CDR2 SNEGSKA (reference sequence). The CDR3 spells CSARVKVNWYTDTQYF. CDR3 nucleotide sequence: TGCAGTGCTAGAGTTAAAGTCAATTGGTACACAGATACGCAGTATTTT.

This rearrangement joins TRBV7-2 to TRBJ1-3; D is unresolved. CDR1 and CDR2 (germline): SGHTA, FQGNSA. The V end lost 5 bases, the J end lost 1 base, and 15 bases lay between the germline ends. This CDR3 has 16 amino acids. The CDR3 DNA is TGTGCCAGCAGCCCCTATATATCAGAGTCTGGAAACACCATATATTTT. It yields the protein CASSPYISESGNTIYF.

The rearrangement uses TRBV19 and TRBJ1-5; D unclear. Germline CDR1 reads LNHDA; CDR2 reads SQIVND (reference sequence). The CDR3 covers 13 residues. V was pared by 5 bases and J by 1 base, with 6 bases between. This CDR3 is CASSGWSNQPQHF. In DNA, the CDR3 is TGTGCCAGTAGTGGTTGGAGCAATCAGCCCCAGCATTTT.

This clonotype has at least ten counts. The chain carries TRBV7-8 and TRBJ2-7; D is unresolved. CDR1 and CDR2 from the germline V gene are SGHVS and FQNEAQ. Trimming left V 4 bases short and J 6 bases short, with 7 bases between. The CDR3 has 11 amino acids. The CDR3 spells CASSYSGEQYF. In DNA form, the CDR3 reads TGTGCCAGCAGCTATTCTGGCGAGCAGTACTTC.

This clonotype occurred a few times. V is TRBV6-9 and J is TRBJ1-4; the D is unclear. The CDR3 contains 15 residues. The V end lost 8 bases, the J end lost 1 base, and 14 bases lay between the germline ends. In germline, CDR1 is MNHGY, CDR2 SVAAGI. This CDR3 reads CASGGGRLTNEKLFF. CDR3 coding DNA: TGTGCCAGCGGTGGCGGGAGGTTAACTAATGAAAAACTGTTTTTT.

As for this clonotype: A much larger clone lies one base from this, so it may be a read error. The chain couples TRBV7-8 to TRBJ2-5; 8 bases match TRBD1. Trimming cost V 8 bases and J 4 bases; bases outside gene matches: 15. Germline V CDR1 and CDR2: SGHVS, FQNEAQ. The CDR3 consists of 16 residues. DNA for the CDR3: TGTGCCAGCCTTGGGCGGGCGCAGGGGGCTTCAGAGACCCAGTACTTC. Protein: CASLGRAQGASETQYF.

This clonotype was detected a few times. V gene TRBV6-2 or TRBV6-3 combines with J gene TRBJ2-3; 8 positions match TRBD2. The V gene end was trimmed by 0 bases and the J gene end by 4 bases; junction bases not matched to a gene: 9. The CDR3 spans 17 residues. Germline V gives CDR1 MNHEY, CDR2 SVGEGT. CDR3 coding DNA: TGTGCCAGCAGTTACTCGTACCGGACTAGCCAAGCAGATACGCAGTATTTT. Translating gives CASSYSYRTSQADTQYF.

This chain joins TRBV29-1 and TRBJ2-3, with 7 bases aligning to TRBD2. The trim removed 5 bases at V and 3 bases at J, leaving 8 bases unmatched. The CDR3 extends over 14 amino acids. CDR1 is SQVTM and CDR2 is ANQGSEA in the germline V gene. The CDR3 sequence: CSVLGGSGTDTQYF. CDR3 in DNA: TGCAGCGTTCTAGGCGGGAGCGGGACAGATACGCAGTATTTT.

This clonotype came up many times. The CDR3, as DNA: TGTGCCAGCAGCTCACGGGGACAGTCAAACACCGGGGAGCTGTTTTTT. It encodes CASSSRGQSNTGELFF. The chain links TRBV7-8 to TRBJ2-2; 7 bases line up with TRBD1. CDR1 and CDR2 (germline): SGHVS, FQNEAQ. This CDR3 is 16 amino acids long. Trimming at V came to 4 bases and at J to 2 bases, leaving 7 bases not matched to a gene.

This clonotype occurred many times. The chain joins TRBV7-2 to TRBJ2-3; 7 bases are shared with TRBD2. Trimming removed 5 bases from V and 6 bases from J; junction bases left unmatched: 14. Germline V lookup: CDR1 SGHTA, CDR2 FQGNSA. This CDR3 has 16 residues. CDR3 residues: CASSPIALRGRDTQYF. The CDR3 DNA follows: TGTGCCAGCAGCCCTATAGCGCTGCGGGGGAGGGATACGCAGTATTTT.

This chain links TRBV7-8 with TRBJ1-1; no reliable D call. The CDR3 length is 14 residues. The germline gives CDR1 SGHVS, CDR2 FQNEAQ. V lost 5 bases and J 3 bases, leaving 13 bases between the germline ends. CDR3 bases: TGTGCCAGCAGCGCCGCTCAGCAGTACACTGAAGCTTTCTTT. It yields the protein CASSAAQQYTEAFF. Combining the CDR3 with reference TRBV7-8 and TRBJ1-1 gives the whole variable domain GAGVSQSPRYKVAKRGQDVALRCDPISGHVSLFWYQQALGQGPEFLTYFQNEAQLDKSGLPSDRFFAERPEGSVSTLKIQRTQQEDSAVYLCASSAAQQYTEAFFGQGTRLTVV.

This chain connects TRBV4-1 to TRBJ2-7, with no clear D. V lost 1 base and J lost 1, with 8 bases in between. This CDR3 contains 14 residues. Looked up from germline, CDR1 is MGHRA and CDR2 is YSYEKL. CDR3 DNA sequence: TGCGCCAGCAGCCAAGGTTGCAGTTCCTACGAGCAGTACTTC. The encoded protein is CASSQGCSSYEQYF.

The sample holds a few counts of this clonotype. The V gene is TRBV6-6, the J gene TRBJ2-5, with a possible D match to TRBD2 (7 bases). In germline, CDR1 is MNHNY, CDR2 SVGAGI (reference sequence). This CDR3 is built from 16 residues. The ends were cut back, 10 bases at V and 4 bases at J, with 25 bases in the middle. CDR3 sequence (DNA): TGTGCCACCCGGGGATTAGAAGGGGGGGCTTTAGAGACCCAGTACTTC. It codes for CATRGLEGGALETQYF.

Only a few counts were recorded for this clonotype. V and J are TRBV28 and TRBJ1-2; tentative D call: TRBD1 (6 bases). V was pared by 5 bases and J by 3 bases, with 13 bases between. The CDR3 is 14 residues long. Germline CDR1 MDHEN, CDR2 SYDVKM. The CDR3 DNA sequence: TGTGCCAGCAGTCAGGACAGCAGGCACTATGGCTACACCTTC. This encodes CASSQDSRHYGYTF.

This clonotype was picked up many times. The rearrangement links TRBV7-2 to TRBJ2-3, with a possible D match to TRBD1 (6 bases). Trimming removed 1 base from V and 3 bases from J, with 8 bases in between. The CDR3 has 14 residues. Germline V gene sequence: CDR1 SGHTA, CDR2 FQGNSA. DNA for the CDR3: TGTGCCAGCAGCTTAGATAGGGGGACAGATACGCAGTATTTT. As protein: CASSLDRGTDTQYF.

This clonotype was counted only a few times. J is TRBJ2-1 and V is TRBV6-2 or TRBV6-3; 10 nucleotides align to TRBD2. Germline values: CDR1 MNHEY, CDR2 SVGEGT. The V segment lost 6 bases and the J segment 1 base; nucleotides outside the gene matches: 6. The CDR3 is made up of 16 amino acids. The CDR3 DNA reads as TGTGCCAGCAGCGTTAGCGGGAGGTCGTCCTACAATGAGCAGTTCTTC. Protein product: CASSVSGRSSYNEQFF.

The sample holds a few counts of this clonotype. The CDR3 reads CASSFGQGRYEQYF. The CDR3 DNA is TGCGCCAGCAGCTTTGGGCAGGGGCGCTACGAGCAGTACTTC. This chain uses TRBV5-1 with TRBJ2-7, with D possibly being TRBD1 (6 bases). The CDR3 has 14 residues. Trimming shortened V by 2 bases and J by 3 bases, and 12 bases separated the two germline ends. The germline CDR1 and CDR2 sequences are SGHRS and YFSETQ.

The J gene is TRBJ2-3, the V gene TRBV28; a possible D gene is TRBD1 (6 bases). The CDR3 is 13 amino acids. Germline CDR1 and CDR2: MDHEN and SYDVKM. CDR3 in DNA: TGTGCTATCAGGGGACCAAGCACAGATACGCAGTATTTT. This gives the protein CAIRGPSTDTQYF.

The genes are TRBV7-9 and TRBJ2-1, with TRBD1 matching over 7 bases. Per germline, CDR1 SEHNR and CDR2 FQNEAQ (reference sequence). V was pared by 5 bases and J by 7 bases, with 5 bases of the junction left unmatched. The length of the CDR3 is 13 residues. This CDR3 is CASSTGTDNEQFF. The CDR3 DNA follows: TGTGCCAGCAGCACCGGGACAGATAATGAGCAGTTCTTC.

This clonotype was counted at least ten times. The rearrangement joins TRBV7-2 to TRBJ2-7; the match to TRBD1 covers 7 bases. This CDR3 is built from 14 residues. The V gene end was trimmed by 6 bases and the J gene end by 0 bases; junction bases not matched to a gene: 5. CDR1 and CDR2 from the germline V gene are SGHTA and FQGNSA. The CDR3: CASRPDRRSYEQYF. Written as DNA, the CDR3 is TGTGCCAGCAGACCGGACAGGCGCTCCTACGAGCAGTACTTC.

The CDR3 coding sequence is TGTGCCAGCACCCCACGACAGGCCCATAATTCACCCCTCCACTTT. Its translation: CASTPRQAHNSPLHF. V usage is TRBV6-1 and J usage is TRBJ1-6, with D possibly matching TRBD1 (6 bases). Germline lookup yields CDR1 MNHNS and CDR2 SASEGT. V was pared by 7 bases and J by 5 bases, with 15 bases between. The CDR3 sequence is 15 residues long.

This clonotype appeared many times. This sequence joins TRBV28 and TRBJ1-5; D gene uncertain. The CDR3 extends over 15 amino acids. CDR1 is MDHEN and CDR2 is SYDVKM in the germline V gene. V dropped 5 bases and J dropped 3 bases, with 14 bases sitting between them. The CDR3 bases are TGTGCCAGCAGTAGAAACGGGAGATTCAATCAGCCCCAGCATTTT. This codes for CASSRNGRFNQPQHF.